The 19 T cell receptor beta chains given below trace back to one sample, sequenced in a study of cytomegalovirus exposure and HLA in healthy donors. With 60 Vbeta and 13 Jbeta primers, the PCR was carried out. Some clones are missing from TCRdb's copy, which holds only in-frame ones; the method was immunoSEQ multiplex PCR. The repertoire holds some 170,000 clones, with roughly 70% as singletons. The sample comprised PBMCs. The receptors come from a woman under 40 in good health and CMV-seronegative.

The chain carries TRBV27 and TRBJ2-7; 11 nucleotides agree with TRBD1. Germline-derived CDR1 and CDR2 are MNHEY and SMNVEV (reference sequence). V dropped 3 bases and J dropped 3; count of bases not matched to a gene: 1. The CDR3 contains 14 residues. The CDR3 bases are TGTGCCAGCAGTTTGGACAGGGGGCTCTACGAGCAGTACTTC. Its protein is CASSLDRGLYEQYF.

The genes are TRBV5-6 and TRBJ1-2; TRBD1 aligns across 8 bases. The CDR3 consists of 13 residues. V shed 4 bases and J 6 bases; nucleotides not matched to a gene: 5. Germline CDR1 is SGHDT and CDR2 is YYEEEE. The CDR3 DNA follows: TGTGCCAGCAGCCCGCTGACAGGGGATGGCTACACCTTC. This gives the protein CASSPLTGDGYTF.

The DNA for the CDR3 is TGTGCCAGCAGTAAGACAGGGCGCGTTCAGCCCCAGCATTTT. Translated: CASSKTGRVQPQHF. The V gene is TRBV28, the J gene TRBJ1-5, with TRBD1 matching over 7 bases. The V gene's germline CDR1 is MDHEN and CDR2 SYDVKM. Trimming took 5 bases from V and 6 from J; bases not matched to a gene: 7. CDR3 length: 14 residues.

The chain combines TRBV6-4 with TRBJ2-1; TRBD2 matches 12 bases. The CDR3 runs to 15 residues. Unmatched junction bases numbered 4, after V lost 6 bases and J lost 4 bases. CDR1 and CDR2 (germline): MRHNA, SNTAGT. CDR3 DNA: TGTGCCAGCAGCCTGACTAGCGGGGGTTACAATGAGCAGTTCTTC. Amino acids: CASSLTSGGYNEQFF.

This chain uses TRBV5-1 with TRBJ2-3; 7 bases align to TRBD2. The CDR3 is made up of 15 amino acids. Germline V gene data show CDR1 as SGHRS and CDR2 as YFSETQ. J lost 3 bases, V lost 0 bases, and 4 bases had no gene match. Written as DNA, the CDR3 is TGCGCCAGCAGCTTGGTTAGCGGGCTAACAGATACGCAGTATTTT. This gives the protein CASSLVSGLTDTQYF. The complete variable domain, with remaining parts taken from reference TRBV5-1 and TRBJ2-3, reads KAGVTQTPRYLIKTRGQQVTLSCSPISGHRSVSWYQQTPGQGLQFLFEYFSETQRNKGNFPGRFSGRQFSNSRSEMNVSTLELGDSALYLCASSLVSGLTDTQYFGPGTRLTVL.

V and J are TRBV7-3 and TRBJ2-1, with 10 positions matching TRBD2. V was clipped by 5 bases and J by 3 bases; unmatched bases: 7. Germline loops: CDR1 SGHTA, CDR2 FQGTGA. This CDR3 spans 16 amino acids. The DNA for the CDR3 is TGTGCCAGCAGCGGTAGCGGGGGGACTCGCTACAATGAGCAGTTCTTC. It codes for CASSGSGGTRYNEQFF.

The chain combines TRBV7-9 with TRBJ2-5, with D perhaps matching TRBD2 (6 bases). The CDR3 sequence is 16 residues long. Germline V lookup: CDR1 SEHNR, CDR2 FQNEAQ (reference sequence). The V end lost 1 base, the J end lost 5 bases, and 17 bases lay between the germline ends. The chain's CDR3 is CASSLGGAGRVETQYF. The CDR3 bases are TGTGCCAGCAGCTTAGGTGGGGCGGGGCGTGTGGAGACCCAGTACTTC.

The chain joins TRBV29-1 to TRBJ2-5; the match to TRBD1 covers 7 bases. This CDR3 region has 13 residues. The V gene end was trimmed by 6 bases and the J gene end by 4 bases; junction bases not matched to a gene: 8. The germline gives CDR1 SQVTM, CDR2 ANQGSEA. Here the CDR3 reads CSVAQGSGETQYF. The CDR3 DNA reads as TGCAGCGTCGCACAGGGGTCTGGAGAGACCCAGTACTTC.

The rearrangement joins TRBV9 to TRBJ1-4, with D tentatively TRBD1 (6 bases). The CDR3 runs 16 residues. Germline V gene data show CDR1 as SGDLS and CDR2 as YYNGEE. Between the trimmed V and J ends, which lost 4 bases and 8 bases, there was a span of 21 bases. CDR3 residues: CASSPYPDRKREKLFF. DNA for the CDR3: TGTGCCAGCAGCCCTTACCCGGACAGAAAAAGAGAAAAACTGTTTTTT.

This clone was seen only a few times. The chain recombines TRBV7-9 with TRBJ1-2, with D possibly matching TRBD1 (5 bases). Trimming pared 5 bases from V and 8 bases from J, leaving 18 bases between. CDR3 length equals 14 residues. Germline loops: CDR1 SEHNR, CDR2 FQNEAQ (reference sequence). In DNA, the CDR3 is TGTGCCAGCAGCCTAGACAGCCTCCCGGGAGGCTACACCTTC. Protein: CASSLDSLPGGYTF.

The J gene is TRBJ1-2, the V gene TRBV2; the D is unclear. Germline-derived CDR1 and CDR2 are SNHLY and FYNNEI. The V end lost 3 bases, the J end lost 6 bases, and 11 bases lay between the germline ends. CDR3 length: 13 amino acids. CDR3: CASSESPSHGYTF. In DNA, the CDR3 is TGTGCCAGCAGTGAGTCCCCATCCCATGGCTACACCTTC.

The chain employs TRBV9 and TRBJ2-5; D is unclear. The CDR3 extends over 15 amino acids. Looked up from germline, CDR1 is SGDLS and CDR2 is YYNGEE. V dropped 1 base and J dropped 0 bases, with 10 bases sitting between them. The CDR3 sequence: CASSVQSDNQETQYF. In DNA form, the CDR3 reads TGTGCCAGCAGCGTACAGTCCGACAACCAAGAGACCCAGTACTTC. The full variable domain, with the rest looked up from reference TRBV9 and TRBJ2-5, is DSGVTQTPKHLITATGQRVTLRCSPRSGDLSVYWYQQSLDQGLQFLIQYYNGEERAKGNILERFSAQQFPDLHSELNLSSLELGDSALYFCASSVQSDNQETQYFGPGTRLLVL.

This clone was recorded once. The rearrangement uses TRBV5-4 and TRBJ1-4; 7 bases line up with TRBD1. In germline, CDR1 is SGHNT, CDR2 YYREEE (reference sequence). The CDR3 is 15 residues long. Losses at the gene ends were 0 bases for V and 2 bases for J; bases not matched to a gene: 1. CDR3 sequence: CASSLEQGTNEKLFF. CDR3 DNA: TGTGCCAGCAGCTTGGAACAGGGGACTAATGAAAAACTGTTTTTT.

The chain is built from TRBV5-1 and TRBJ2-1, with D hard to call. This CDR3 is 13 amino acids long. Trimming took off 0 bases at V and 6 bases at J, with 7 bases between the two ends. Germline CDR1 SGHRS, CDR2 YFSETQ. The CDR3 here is CASSLGQSNEQFF. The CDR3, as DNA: TGCGCCAGCAGCTTGGGGCAGTCCAATGAGCAGTTCTTC.

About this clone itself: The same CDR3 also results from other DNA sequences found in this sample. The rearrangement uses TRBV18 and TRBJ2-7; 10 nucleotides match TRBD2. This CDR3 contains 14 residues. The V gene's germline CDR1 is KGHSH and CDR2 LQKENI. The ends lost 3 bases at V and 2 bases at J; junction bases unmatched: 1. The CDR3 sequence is CASSPLAGAYEQYF. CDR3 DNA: TGTGCCAGCTCACCGCTAGCGGGAGCCTACGAGCAGTACTTC.

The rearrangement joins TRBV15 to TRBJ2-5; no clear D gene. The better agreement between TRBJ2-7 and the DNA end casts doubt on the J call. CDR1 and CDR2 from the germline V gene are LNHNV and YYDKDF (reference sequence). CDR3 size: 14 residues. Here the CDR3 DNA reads TGTGCCACCAGCAGAGAGTATCCAATTGTCGAGCAGTACTTC. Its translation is CATSREYPIVEQYF.

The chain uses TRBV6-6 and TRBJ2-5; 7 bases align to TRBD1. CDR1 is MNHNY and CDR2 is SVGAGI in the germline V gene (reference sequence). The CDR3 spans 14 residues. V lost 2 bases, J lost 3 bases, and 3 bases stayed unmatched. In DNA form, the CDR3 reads TGTGCCAGCAGTTACGCAGGGGGAGAAGAGACCCAGTACTTC. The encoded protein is CASSYAGGEETQYF.

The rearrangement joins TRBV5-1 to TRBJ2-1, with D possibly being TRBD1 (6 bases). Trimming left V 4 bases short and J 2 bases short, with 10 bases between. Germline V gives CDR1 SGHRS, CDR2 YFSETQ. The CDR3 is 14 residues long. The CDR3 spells CASSPDSTYNEQFF. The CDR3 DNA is TGCGCCAGCAGCCCGGACAGTACCTACAATGAGCAGTTCTTC.

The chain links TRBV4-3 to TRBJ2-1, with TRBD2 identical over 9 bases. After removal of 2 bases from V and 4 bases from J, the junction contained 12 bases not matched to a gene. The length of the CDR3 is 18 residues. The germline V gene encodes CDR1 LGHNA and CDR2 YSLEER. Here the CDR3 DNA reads TGCGCCAGCAGCCAAAGAAGGTCCGGCGGGGGGGCGTACAATGAGCAGTTCTTC. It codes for CASSQRRSGGGAYNEQFF.